These 6 T cell receptor beta chains share one sample of origin, sequenced in a study of blood T cells in healthy people across ages. Primed by a sample-barcoded 5' primer and a J-beta primer mix, a second PCR proceeded for about 7 to 12 cycles. Via MiXCR, TCRdb re-called the 5' RACE reads, giving one row per CDR3 protein. The sample holds 660,000 or so distinct CDR3 sequences, approximately 50% seen once. Sequencing was done on a sample of blood. Receptors were obtained from a man between 60 and 75 years old in good health.

This clonotype was seen a handful of times. The chain joins TRBV4-1 to TRBJ2-3, with unresolved D. Trimming pared 0 bases from V and 7 bases from J, leaving 5 bases between. Germline assignment: CDR1 MGHRA and CDR2 YSYEKL. The CDR3 contains 12 residues. As DNA, the CDR3 is TGCGCCAGCAGCCAAGATGCACATACGCAGTATTTT. It specifies CASSQDAHTQYF.

V gene TRBV7-6 combines with J gene TRBJ1-4, with D possibly TRBD1 on 5 matching bases. Germline values: CDR1 SGHVS, CDR2 FNYEAQ. The CDR3 consists of 17 residues. Trimming removed 5 bases at V and 0 bases at J, with 16 bases between. This CDR3 is CASSLRQNVATNEKLFF. The DNA of the CDR3 is TGTGCCAGCAGCCTGAGACAGAACGTCGCAACTAATGAAAAACTGTTTTTT.

The V gene is TRBV20-1, the J gene TRBJ1-5; perhaps TRBD1 as D (5 bases). There are 13 residues in the CDR3. The germline V gene has CDR1 DFQATT and CDR2 SNEGSKA (reference sequence). The ends were cut back, 5 bases at V and 3 bases at J, with 11 bases in the middle. The CDR3 loop reads CSAHTGPNQPQHF. CDR3 DNA: TGCAGTGCTCATACAGGACCCAATCAGCCCCAGCATTTT.

Comments on this clonotype: Germline and junction disagree at one end, which may indicate a read error. The chain uses TRBV20-1 and TRBJ2-5; a possible D gene is TRBD1 (5 bases). This CDR3 spans 14 amino acids. The germline V gene has CDR1 DFQATT and CDR2 SNEGSKA (reference sequence). Written as DNA, the CDR3 is TGCAGTGCTAGGGAAGACAGATTTCAAGGGACCCAGTACTTC. Its protein product is CSAREDRFQGTQYF.

This chain uses TRBV29-1 with TRBJ2-1, with D maybe TRBD1 (5 bases). The V gene's germline CDR1 is SQVTM and CDR2 ANQGSEA. This CDR3 is 12 amino acids long. Trimming removed 8 bases at V and 13 bases at J, with 21 bases between. The CDR3 is CSCSTDTVTQFF. CDR3 nucleotides: TGCAGCTGCTCGACAGACACAGTGACCCAGTTCTTC.

The chain's CDR3 is CASSLSGVRNEKLFF. The CDR3 DNA reads as TGTGCCAGCAGCCTCTCGGGGGTAAGGAATGAAAAACTGTTTTTT. The rearrangement joins TRBV9 to TRBJ1-4; D possibly corresponds to TRBD1 (5 bases). The CDR3 sequence is 15 residues long. CDR1 and CDR2 from the germline V gene are SGDLS and YYNGEE. V was shortened by 4 bases and J by 5 bases, with 15 bases between the two germline ends.